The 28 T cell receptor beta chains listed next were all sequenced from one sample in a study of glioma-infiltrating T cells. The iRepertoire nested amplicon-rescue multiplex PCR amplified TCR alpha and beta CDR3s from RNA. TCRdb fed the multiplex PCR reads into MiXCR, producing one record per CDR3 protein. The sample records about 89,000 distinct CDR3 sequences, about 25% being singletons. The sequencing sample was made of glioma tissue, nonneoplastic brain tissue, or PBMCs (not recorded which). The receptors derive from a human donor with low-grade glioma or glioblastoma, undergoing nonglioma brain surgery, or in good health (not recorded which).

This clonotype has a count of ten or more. CDR3: CSARDLRRGTDTQYF. The CDR3 coding sequence is TGCAGTGCTAGAGATCTAAGGAGGGGAACAGATACGCAGTATTTT. The chain couples TRBV20-1 to TRBJ2-3; possible D gene TRBD2, 6 bases. Germline CDR1 and CDR2: DFQATT and SNEGSKA (reference sequence). V was shortened by 0 bases and J by 3 bases, with 13 bases between the two germline ends. This CDR3 region has 15 residues.

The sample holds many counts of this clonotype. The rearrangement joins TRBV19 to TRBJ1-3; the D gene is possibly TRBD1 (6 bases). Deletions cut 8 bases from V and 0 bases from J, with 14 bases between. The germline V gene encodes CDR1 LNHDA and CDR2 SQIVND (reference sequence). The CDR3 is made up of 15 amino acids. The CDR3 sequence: CASGRQGISGNTIYF. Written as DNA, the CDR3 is TGTGCCAGTGGGCGTCAGGGGATCTCTGGAAACACCATATATTTT.

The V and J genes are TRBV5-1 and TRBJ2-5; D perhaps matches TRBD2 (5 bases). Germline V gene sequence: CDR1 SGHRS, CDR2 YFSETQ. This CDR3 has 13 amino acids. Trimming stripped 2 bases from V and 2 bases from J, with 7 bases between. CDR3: CASSFGLQETQYF. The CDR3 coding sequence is TGCGCCAGCAGCTTCGGACTTCAAGAGACCCAGTACTTC. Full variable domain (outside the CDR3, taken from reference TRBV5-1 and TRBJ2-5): KAGVTQTPRYLIKTRGQQVTLSCSPISGHRSVSWYQQTPGQGLQFLFEYFSETQRNKGNFPGRFSGRQFSNSRSEMNVSTLELGDSALYLCASSFGLQETQYFGPGTRLLVL.

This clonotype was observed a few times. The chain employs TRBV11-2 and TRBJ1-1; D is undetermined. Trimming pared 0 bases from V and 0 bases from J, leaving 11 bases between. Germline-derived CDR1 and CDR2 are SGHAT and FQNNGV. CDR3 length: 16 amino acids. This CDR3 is CASSLDLRALNTEAFF. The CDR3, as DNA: TGTGCCAGCAGCTTAGATCTTAGAGCGCTGAACACTGAAGCTTTCTTT. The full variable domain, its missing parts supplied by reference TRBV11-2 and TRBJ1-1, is EAGVAQSPRYKIIEKRQSVAFWCNPISGHATLYWYQQILGQGPKLLIQFQNNGVVDDSQLPKDRFSAERLKGVDSTLKIQPAKLEDSAVYLCASSLDLRALNTEAFFGQGTRLTVV.

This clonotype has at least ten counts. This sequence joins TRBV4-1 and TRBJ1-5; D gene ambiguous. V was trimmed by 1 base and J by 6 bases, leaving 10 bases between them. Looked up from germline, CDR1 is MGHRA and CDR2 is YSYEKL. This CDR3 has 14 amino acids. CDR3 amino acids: CASSQASAPQPQHF. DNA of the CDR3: TGCGCCAGCAGCCAAGCGTCAGCTCCTCAGCCCCAGCATTTT.

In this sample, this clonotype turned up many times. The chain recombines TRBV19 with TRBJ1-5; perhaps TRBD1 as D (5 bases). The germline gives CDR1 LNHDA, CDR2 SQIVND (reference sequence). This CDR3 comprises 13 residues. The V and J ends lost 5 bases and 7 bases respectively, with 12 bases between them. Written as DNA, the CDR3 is TGTGCCAGTAGTTCTCAGGGTCGGCAGCCCCAGCATTTT. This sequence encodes CASSSQGRQPQHF. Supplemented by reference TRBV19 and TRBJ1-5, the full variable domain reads DGGITQSPKYLFRKEGQNVTLSCEQNLNHDAMYWYRQDPGQGLRLIYYSQIVNDFQKGDIAEGYSVSREKKESFPLTVTSAQKNPTAFYLCASSSQGRQPQHFGDGTRLSIL.

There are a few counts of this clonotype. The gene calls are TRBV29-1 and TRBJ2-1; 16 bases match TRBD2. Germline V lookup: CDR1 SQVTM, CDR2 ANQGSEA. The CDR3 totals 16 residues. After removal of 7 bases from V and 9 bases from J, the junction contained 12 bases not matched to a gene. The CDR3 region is CSGVPGLAGGPGEQFF. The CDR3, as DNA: TGCAGCGGTGTCCCGGGACTAGCGGGAGGGCCAGGTGAGCAGTTCTTC.

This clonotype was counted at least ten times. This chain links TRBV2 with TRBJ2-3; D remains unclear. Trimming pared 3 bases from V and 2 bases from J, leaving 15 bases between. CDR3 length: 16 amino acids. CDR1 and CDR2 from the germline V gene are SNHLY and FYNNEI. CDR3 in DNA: TGTGCCAGCAGTGACGGGCGCCCCCCGGTCACAGATACGCAGTATTTT. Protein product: CASSDGRPPVTDTQYF.

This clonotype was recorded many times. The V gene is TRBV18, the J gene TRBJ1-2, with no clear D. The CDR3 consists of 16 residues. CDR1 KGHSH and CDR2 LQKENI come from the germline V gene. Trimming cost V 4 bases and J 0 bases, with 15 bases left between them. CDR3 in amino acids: CASSHDGPLPNYGYTF. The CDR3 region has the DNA TGTGCCAGCTCACATGACGGGCCTCTTCCTAACTATGGCTACACCTTC.

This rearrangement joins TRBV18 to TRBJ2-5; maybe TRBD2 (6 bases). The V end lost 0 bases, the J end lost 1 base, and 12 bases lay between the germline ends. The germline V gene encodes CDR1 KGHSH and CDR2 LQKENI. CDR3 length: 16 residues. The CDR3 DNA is TGTGCCAGCTCACCACCGAAGCAGGGAGGCCAAGAGACCCAGTACTTC. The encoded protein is CASSPPKQGGQETQYF.

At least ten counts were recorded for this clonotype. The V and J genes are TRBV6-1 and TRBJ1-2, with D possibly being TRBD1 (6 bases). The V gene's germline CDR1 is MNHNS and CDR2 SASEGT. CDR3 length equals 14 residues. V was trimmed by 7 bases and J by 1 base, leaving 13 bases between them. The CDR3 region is CASTRGGGNYGYTF. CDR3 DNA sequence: TGTGCCAGCACAAGAGGGGGTGGTAACTATGGCTACACCTTC.

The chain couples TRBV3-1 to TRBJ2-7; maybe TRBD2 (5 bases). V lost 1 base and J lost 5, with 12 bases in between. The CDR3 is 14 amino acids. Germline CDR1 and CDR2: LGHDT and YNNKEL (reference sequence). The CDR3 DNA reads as TGTGCCAGCAGCCAAGCGAGGAGGATCCACGAGCAGTACTTC. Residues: CASSQARRIHEQYF.

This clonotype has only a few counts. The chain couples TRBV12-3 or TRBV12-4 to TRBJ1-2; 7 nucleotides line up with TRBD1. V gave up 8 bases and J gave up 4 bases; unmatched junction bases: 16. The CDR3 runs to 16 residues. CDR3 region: CASRWQGEPYLYGYTF. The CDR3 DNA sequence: TGTGCCAGCCGATGGCAGGGGGAGCCCTATCTCTATGGCTACACCTTC.

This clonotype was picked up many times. CDR3 nucleotides: TGTGCCAGCTCACCTAGGACAGGGAATGGGCAGCCCCAGCATTTT. Protein: CASSPRTGNGQPQHF. This rearrangement joins TRBV18 to TRBJ1-5, with 8 bases lining up with TRBD1. V lost 3 bases and J lost 7; bases outside the gene matches: 8. The CDR3 is made up of 15 amino acids. Germline CDR1 and CDR2: KGHSH and LQKENI.

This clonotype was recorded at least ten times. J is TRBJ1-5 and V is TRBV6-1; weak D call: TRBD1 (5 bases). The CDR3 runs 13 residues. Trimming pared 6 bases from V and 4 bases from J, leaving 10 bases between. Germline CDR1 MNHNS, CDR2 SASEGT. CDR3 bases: TGTGCCAGCAGGTCTCGGGGGAATCAGCCCCAGCATTTT. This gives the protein CASRSRGNQPQHF.

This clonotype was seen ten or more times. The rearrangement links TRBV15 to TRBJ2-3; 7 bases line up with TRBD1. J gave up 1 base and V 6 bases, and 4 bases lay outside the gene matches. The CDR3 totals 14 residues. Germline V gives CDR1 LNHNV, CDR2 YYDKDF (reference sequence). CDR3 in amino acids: CATSRDSRTDTQYF. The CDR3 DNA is TGTGCCACCAGTAGGGACAGCCGCACAGATACGCAGTATTTT.

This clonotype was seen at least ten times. CDR3 nucleotide sequence: TGTGCCAGTAGCACCCTACTCGGGTACACCTTC. Encoded protein: CASSTLLGYTF. This chain links TRBV19 with TRBJ1-2; D is undetermined. Between the trimmed V and J ends, which lost 6 bases and 11 bases, there was a span of 13 bases. CDR1 and CDR2 from the germline V gene are LNHDA and SQIVND (reference sequence). The CDR3 is 11 residues long.

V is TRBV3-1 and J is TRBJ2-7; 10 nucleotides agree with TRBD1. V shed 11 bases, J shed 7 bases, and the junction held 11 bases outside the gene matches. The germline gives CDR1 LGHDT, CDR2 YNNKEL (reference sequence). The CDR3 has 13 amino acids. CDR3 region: CASRDRGRLEQYF. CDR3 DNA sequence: TGTGCCTCGAGGGACAGGGGCCGCTTGGAGCAGTACTTC.

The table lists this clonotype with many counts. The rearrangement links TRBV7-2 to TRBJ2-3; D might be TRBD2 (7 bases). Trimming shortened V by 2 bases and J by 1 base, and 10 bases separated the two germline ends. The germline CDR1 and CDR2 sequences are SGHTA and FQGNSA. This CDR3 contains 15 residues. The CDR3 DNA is TGTGCCAGCAGCTTACGGCGGGGGCGCACAGATACGCAGTATTTT. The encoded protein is CASSLRRGRTDTQYF.

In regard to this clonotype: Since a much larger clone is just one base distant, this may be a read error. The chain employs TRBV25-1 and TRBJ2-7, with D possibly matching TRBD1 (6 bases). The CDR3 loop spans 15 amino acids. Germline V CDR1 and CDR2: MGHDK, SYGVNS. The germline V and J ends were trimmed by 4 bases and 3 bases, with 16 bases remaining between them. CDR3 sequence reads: CASSVPKDSHYEQYF. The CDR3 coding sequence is TGTGCCAGCAGTGTCCCTAAGGACAGCCACTACGAGCAGTACTTC.

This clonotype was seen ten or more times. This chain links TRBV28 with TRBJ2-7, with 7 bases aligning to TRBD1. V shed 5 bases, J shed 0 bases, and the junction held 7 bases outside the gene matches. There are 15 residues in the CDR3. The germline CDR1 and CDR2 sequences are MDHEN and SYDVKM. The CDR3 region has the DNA TGTGCCAGCAGTGGGAAGGGGACAGCCTCCTACGAGCAGTACTTC. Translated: CASSGKGTASYEQYF.

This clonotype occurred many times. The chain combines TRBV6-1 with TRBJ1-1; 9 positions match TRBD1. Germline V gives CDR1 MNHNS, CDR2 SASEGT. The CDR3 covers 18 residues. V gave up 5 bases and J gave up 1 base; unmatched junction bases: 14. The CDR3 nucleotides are TGTGCCAGCAGTTCTCCCCCGGGACAGGGTAGGGGGAACACTGAAGCTTTCTTT. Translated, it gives CASSSPPGQGRGNTEAFF.

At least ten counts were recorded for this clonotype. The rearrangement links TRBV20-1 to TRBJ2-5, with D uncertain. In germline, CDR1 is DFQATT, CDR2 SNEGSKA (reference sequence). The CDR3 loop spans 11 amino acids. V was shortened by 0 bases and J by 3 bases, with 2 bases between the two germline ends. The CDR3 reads CSAREEETQYF. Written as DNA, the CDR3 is TGCAGTGCTAGAGAAGAAGAGACCCAGTACTTC.

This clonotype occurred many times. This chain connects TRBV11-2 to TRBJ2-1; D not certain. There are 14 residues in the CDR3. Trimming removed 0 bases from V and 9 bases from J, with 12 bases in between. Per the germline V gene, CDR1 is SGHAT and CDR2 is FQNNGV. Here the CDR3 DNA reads TGTGCCAGCAGCTTAGATCCGGGCGGTGGTGAGCAGTTCTTC. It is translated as CASSLDPGGGEQFF.

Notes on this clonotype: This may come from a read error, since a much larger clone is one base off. This chain's CDR3 is CASRRRQAYNTEAFF. The CDR3 region has the DNA TGTGCCAGCAGGCGCAGACAGGCTTACAACACTGAAGCTTTCTTT. This chain connects TRBV12-3 or TRBV12-4 to TRBJ1-1, with a weak D call TRBD1 (6 bases). The V and J ends lost 6 bases and 2 bases respectively, with 16 bases between them. The CDR3 runs to 15 residues.

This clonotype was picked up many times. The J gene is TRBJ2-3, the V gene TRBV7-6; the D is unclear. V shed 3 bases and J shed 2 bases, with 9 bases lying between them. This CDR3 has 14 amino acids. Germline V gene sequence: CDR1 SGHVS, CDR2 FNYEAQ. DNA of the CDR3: TGTGCCAGCAGCTTGTCCGGCTACACAGATACGCAGTATTTT. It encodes CASSLSGYTDTQYF.

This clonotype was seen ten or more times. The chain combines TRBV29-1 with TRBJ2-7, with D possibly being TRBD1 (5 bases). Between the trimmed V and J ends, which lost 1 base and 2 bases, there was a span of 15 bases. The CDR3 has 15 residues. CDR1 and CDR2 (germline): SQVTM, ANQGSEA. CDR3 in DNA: TGCAGCGTTGAAGGTGGGGCAATCCCTCCCTACGAGCAGTACTTC. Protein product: CSVEGGAIPPYEQYF.

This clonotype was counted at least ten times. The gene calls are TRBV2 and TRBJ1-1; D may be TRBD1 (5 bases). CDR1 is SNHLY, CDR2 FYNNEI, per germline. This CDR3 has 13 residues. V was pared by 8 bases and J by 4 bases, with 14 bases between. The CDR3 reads CASGKARGTEAFF. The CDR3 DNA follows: TGTGCCAGCGGGAAGGCAAGGGGCACTGAAGCTTTCTTT.